These 2 T cell receptor beta chains were all obtained from the same sample, sequenced in a study of control samples from healthy donors and cancer patients (dated by TCRdb to about 2020). The method was the immunoSEQ multiplex PCR assay. TCRdb's version of the immuneACCESS table is confined to in-frame rearrangements and falls short of the full clone set. An unresolved V gene accounts for under half of the shortfall where checked; the remainder is of unknown origin. This sample holds 75,000 to 80,000 clones; about nine tenths were observed only once. Together, the top ten hold about 9.9% of the sample. The sequencing input was PBMCs. These receptors were taken from a woman aged 50 to 65 with colorectal cancer.

This clone was found once. The chain links TRBV5-6 to TRBJ1-5, with D possibly matching TRBD1 (6 bases). The CDR3 runs to 16 residues. V lost 3 bases to trimming and J lost 4 bases, with 17 bases between them. Germline V lookup: CDR1 SGHDT, CDR2 YYEEEE. The CDR3 sequence: CASSSEGTGSNQPQHF. The CDR3 DNA follows: TGTGCCAGCAGCTCGGAGGGTACAGGGTCAAATCAGCCCCAGCATTTT.

J is TRBJ2-1 and V is TRBV6-2 or TRBV6-3; either TRBD1 or TRBD2 may fit D (6 bases each). Looked up from germline, CDR1 is MNHEY and CDR2 is SVGEGT. Trimming took 5 bases from V and 7 from J, leaving 12 bases between them. This CDR3 region has 13 residues. CDR3 residues: CASSTLGGNEQFF. CDR3 sequence (DNA): TGTGCCAGCAGTACGCTAGGGGGGAATGAGCAGTTCTTC.